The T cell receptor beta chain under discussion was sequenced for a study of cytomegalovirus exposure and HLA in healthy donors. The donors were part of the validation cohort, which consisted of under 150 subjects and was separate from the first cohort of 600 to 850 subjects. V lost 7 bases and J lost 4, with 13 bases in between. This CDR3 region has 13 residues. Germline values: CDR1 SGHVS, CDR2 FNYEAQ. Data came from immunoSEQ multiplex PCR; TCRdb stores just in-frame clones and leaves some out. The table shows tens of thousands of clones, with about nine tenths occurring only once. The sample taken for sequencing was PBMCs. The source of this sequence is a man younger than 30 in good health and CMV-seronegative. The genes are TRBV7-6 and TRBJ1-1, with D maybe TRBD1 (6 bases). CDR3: CASTPLGGTEAFF. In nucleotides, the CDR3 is TGTGCCAGCACCCCTTTAGGGGGCACTGAAGCTTTCTTT.